The clone carrying this T cell receptor beta chain was counted ten times or more. These data come from a study of T-cell reconstitution after alpha-beta-depleted transplantation in children. The germline V gene encodes CDR1 LGHNA and CDR2 YSLEER. Trimming cost V 4 bases and J 2 bases, with 12 bases left between them. The CDR3 is 14 residues long. For TCRbeta, the library was prepared with unique molecular identifiers. TCRdb called the PCR reads again in MiXCR, with one record for every CDR3 protein. The data show around 87,000 distinct CDR3 sequences, roughly 8% seen once. The source was PBMCs from the stem cell graft donor, collected from the stem cell graft. The rearrangement uses TRBV4-3 and TRBJ2-7; TRBD2 is a possible D gene (6 bases). This receptor was identified in a human donor who donated a stem cell graft to a child with congenital amegakaryocytic thrombocytopenia. The DNA of the CDR3 is TGCGCCAGCAGCCTCTACGGGGGAGCCTACGAGCAGTACTTC. Its protein is CASSLYGGAYEQYF.